The clone carrying this T cell receptor beta chain was found a few times. Its specificity is not known. CDR3 length: 13 residues. Germline V gene sequence: CDR1 MNHEY, CDR2 SMNVEV (reference sequence). V lost 5 bases and J 5 bases, leaving 10 bases between the germline ends. This sample was included in a study of T cell repertoires in cytomegalovirus infection. Study-wide background: Alongside well-studied HLA-B-restricted CMV epitopes, recently identified HLA-C-restricted CMV epitopes were also used.

Whole-study findings and limits: HLA-C-restricted CMV clonotypes gave the most frequent clonotype in two of eight donors.

TCRdb processed the reads anew with MiXCR; each CDR3 protein has one entry. Among approximately 990,000 distinct CDR3 sequences, approximately 30% were seen once, and the ten largest hold roughly 12%. The starting material was cultured CD8+ T cells from PBMCs, obtained from culture after CMV antigen stimulation. The rearrangement joins TRBV27 to TRBJ1-5, with D perhaps matching TRBD1 (5 bases). This receptor was obtained from a human donor in good health (CMV status not recorded). Some clones in this sample may be carry-over from other donors' samples. CDR3: CASSIGVDQPQHF. The CDR3 coding sequence is TGTGCCAGCAGTATAGGGGTGGATCAGCCCCAGCATTTT.